The 20 T cell receptor beta chains in this list originate from one sample, sequenced in a study of T cells after yellow fever vaccination. TCRdb itself ran the 5' RACE reads through MiXCR, one entry per CDR3 protein. The sample holds 320,000 or so distinct CDR3 sequences; roughly 7.5% are singletons and the top ten take approximately 15%. This specimen consisted of PBMCs, obtained about 49 days after the first yellow fever vaccination. These receptors all come from a man younger than 35 who received the YFV17D yellow fever vaccine.

V usage is TRBV29-1 and J usage is TRBJ1-2; D is uncertain. Trimming pared 3 bases from V and 2 bases from J, leaving 7 bases between. CDR1 is SQVTM and CDR2 is ANQGSEA in the germline V gene. The CDR3 consists of 12 residues. The CDR3, as DNA: TGCAGCGTTGATTCCGGGAACTATGGCTACACCTTC. This sequence encodes CSVDSGNYGYTF.

The rearrangement uses TRBV7-9 and TRBJ1-6; TRBD1 agrees at 9 bases. The germline CDR1 and CDR2 sequences are SEHNR and FQNEAQ (reference sequence). There are 14 residues in the CDR3. The V segment lost 4 bases and the J segment 8 bases; nucleotides outside the gene matches: 3. The CDR3 spells CASSSGQGYSPLHF. In nucleotides, the CDR3 is TGTGCCAGCAGCTCGGGACAGGGTTATTCACCCCTCCACTTT.

This clonotype was picked up a small number of times. This rearrangement joins TRBV20-1 to TRBJ2-5; no reliable D call. Germline CDR1 and CDR2: DFQATT and SNEGSKA (reference sequence). Trimming stripped 6 bases from V and 3 bases from J, with 11 bases between. The CDR3 has 12 residues. The CDR3 sequence is CSAEKYEETQYF. The CDR3, as DNA: TGCAGTGCCGAGAAGTACGAAGAGACCCAGTACTTC.

This clonotype was observed a handful of times. The V call is TRBV7-3, the J call TRBJ2-1; maybe TRBD2 (5 bases). The CDR3 extends over 15 amino acids. Germline V gives CDR1 SGHTA, CDR2 FQGTGA. V lost 4 bases, J lost 0 bases, and 10 bases lay in between. The CDR3 coding sequence is TGTGCCAGCAGCTCTACGGACTCCTCCTACAATGAGCAGTTCTTC. Protein: CASSSTDSSYNEQFF.

The table lists this clonotype with a few counts. The rearrangement joins TRBV27 to TRBJ2-3, with TRBD2 as a possible D gene (6 bases). Germline V CDR1 and CDR2: MNHEY, SMNVEV (reference sequence). V was trimmed by 4 bases and J by 6 bases, leaving 11 bases between them. The CDR3 runs to 13 residues. The CDR3 here is CASSSGRWDTQYF. CDR3 in DNA: TGTGCCAGCAGTTCTGGGAGGTGGGATACGCAGTATTTT.

The chain recombines TRBV7-3 with TRBJ2-3, with 8 positions matching TRBD2. V trimming: 3 bases; J trimming: 3 bases; junction bases outside the gene matches: 5. Looked up from germline, CDR1 is SGHTA and CDR2 is FQGTGA. The length of the CDR3 is 15 residues. The DNA for the CDR3 is TGTGCCAGCAGCTTCTATCCGGGGGGGACAGATACGCAGTATTTT. This translates into CASSFYPGGTDTQYF.

The genes are TRBV19 and TRBJ1-1, with D possibly TRBD1 on 6 matching bases. V was pared by 7 bases and J by 4 bases, with 13 bases between. The CDR3 covers 13 residues. Germline V lookup: CDR1 LNHDA, CDR2 SQIVND (reference sequence). This chain's CDR3 is CASKNREGTEAFF. The CDR3 nucleotides read TGTGCCAGTAAAAACAGGGAAGGCACTGAAGCTTTCTTT.

The chain links TRBV2 to TRBJ1-1; D gene uncertain. Looked up from germline, CDR1 is SNHLY and CDR2 is FYNNEI. Between the trimmed V and J ends, which lost 3 bases and 3 bases, there was a span of 11 bases. This CDR3 comprises 14 residues. Here the CDR3 reads CASSETLADTEAFF. The DNA for the CDR3 is TGTGCCAGCAGTGAGACGTTGGCGGACACTGAAGCTTTCTTT.

Many counts were recorded for this clonotype. V gene TRBV29-1 combines with J gene TRBJ2-1, with 14 bases aligning to TRBD2. Germline CDR1 and CDR2: SQVTM and ANQGSEA. The CDR3 has 13 residues. With V trimmed by 5 bases and J by 8 bases, 2 bases remained unmatched. CDR3 coding DNA: TGCAGCGTTTCGGGACTAGCGGGGGATGAGCAGTTCTTC. This codes for CSVSGLAGDEQFF.

This clonotype was picked up a small number of times. The chain carries TRBV5-1 and TRBJ2-5; 8 nucleotides line up with TRBD1. Trimming took 4 bases from V and 5 from J; bases not matched to a gene: 7. The CDR3 length is 14 residues. Per the germline V gene, CDR1 is SGHRS and CDR2 is YFSETQ. CDR3 loop: CASSRGQGWETQYF. CDR3 coding DNA: TGCGCCAGCAGCCGCGGACAGGGCTGGGAGACCCAGTACTTC.

This rearrangement joins TRBV2 to TRBJ1-1, with D hard to call. Germline V CDR1 and CDR2: SNHLY, FYNNEI. The V and J ends lost 3 bases and 1 base respectively, with 12 bases between them. The CDR3 is made up of 15 amino acids. The CDR3 protein is CASSELHRPNTEAFF. The CDR3 DNA is TGTGCCAGCAGTGAGCTTCACAGACCGAACACTGAAGCTTTCTTT. Complete variable domain (other parts from reference TRBV2 and TRBJ1-1): EPEVTQTPSHQVTQMGQEVILRCVPISNHLYFYWYRQILGQKVEFLVSFYNNEISEKSEIFDDQFSVERPDGSNFTLKIRSTKLEDSAMYFCASSELHRPNTEAFFGQGTRLTVV.

This clonotype was seen a few times. The chain is built from TRBV5-1 and TRBJ2-1; the D call may be TRBD1 or TRBD2 (5 bases each). V dropped 0 bases and J dropped 5 bases, with 9 bases sitting between them. The CDR3 runs 14 residues. CDR1 is SGHRS, CDR2 YFSETQ, per germline. The CDR3 nucleotides read TGCGCCAGCAGCTTGGCGGGGACCCACAATGAGCAGTTCTTC. Translated: CASSLAGTHNEQFF.

The gene calls are TRBV9 and TRBJ2-6; D call uncertain. V lost 3 bases, J lost 0 bases, and 16 bases lay in between. In germline, CDR1 is SGDLS, CDR2 YYNGEE. The CDR3 has 18 amino acids. This CDR3 is CASSAPGTLISGANVLTF. The DNA for the CDR3 is TGTGCCAGCAGCGCCCCGGGCACCCTTATCTCTGGGGCCAACGTCCTGACTTTC.

This clonotype was recorded at least ten times. The chain couples TRBV6-2 or TRBV6-3 to TRBJ2-3; tentative D call: TRBD2 (5 bases). Germline values: CDR1 MNHEY, CDR2 SVGEGT. V lost 2 bases and J 4 bases, leaving 13 bases between the germline ends. This CDR3 comprises 15 residues. The CDR3 DNA reads as TGTGCCAGCAGTTACAGAGGCCAGGAGGCAGATACGCAGTATTTT. This gives the protein CASSYRGQEADTQYF.

The chain carries TRBV6-2 or TRBV6-3 and TRBJ2-7; 11 positions match TRBD1. CDR1 is MNHEY, CDR2 SVGEGT, per germline. The CDR3 runs 16 residues. With V trimmed by 5 bases and J by 3 bases, 9 bases remained unmatched. In DNA, the CDR3 is TGTGCCAGCAGTAACGCCGGGACAGGGGGACTCTACGAGCAGTACTTC. It translates to CASSNAGTGGLYEQYF.

This clonotype was observed a few times. V and J are TRBV7-9 and TRBJ2-2, with D maybe TRBD1 (5 bases). V dropped 4 bases and J dropped 5 bases, with 17 bases sitting between them. Per germline, CDR1 SEHNR and CDR2 FQNEAQ (reference sequence). The CDR3 is made up of 16 amino acids. CDR3 bases: TGTGCCAGCAGCTCGACACCAGGGATTAGGACCGGGGAGCTGTTTTTT. This codes for CASSSTPGIRTGELFF. Full variable domain (missing parts from reference TRBV7-9 and TRBJ2-2): DTGVSQNPRHKITKRGQNVTFRCDPISEHNRLYWYRQTLGQGPEFLTYFQNEAQLEKSRLLSDRFSAERPKGSFSTLEIQRTEQGDSAMYLCASSSTPGIRTGELFFGEGSRLTVL.

This clonotype was counted only a few times. The chain links TRBV9 to TRBJ2-3; TRBD2 agrees at 8 bases. Germline V gene data show CDR1 as SGDLS and CDR2 as YYNGEE. The CDR3 covers 17 residues. Germline trimming cut 2 bases from V and 2 bases from J; bases unmatched to any gene: 10. CDR3 amino acids: CASSVSSRGAFTDTQYF. For the CDR3, the DNA is TGTGCCAGCAGCGTTTCTTCGCGGGGGGCTTTCACAGATACGCAGTATTTT.

In its sample, this clonotype was seen a few times. The chain has TRBV10-3 and TRBJ2-1, with TRBD2 matching 8 bases. The CDR3 contains 15 residues. CDR1 and CDR2 from the germline V gene are ENHRY and SYGVKD. J gave up 1 base and V 6 bases, and 5 bases lay outside the gene matches. This chain's CDR3 is CAIRAGGGSYNEQFF. CDR3 sequence (DNA): TGTGCCATCAGGGCCGGCGGGGGGTCCTACAATGAGCAGTTCTTC.

This clonotype was seen more than once but under ten times. This chain joins TRBV14 and TRBJ2-1, with D uncertain. Germline CDR1 and CDR2: SGHDN and FVKESK. Trimming pared 4 bases from V and 8 bases from J, leaving 9 bases between. This CDR3 comprises 12 residues. CDR3 region: CASSPIIHEQFF. In nucleotides, the CDR3 is TGTGCCAGCAGCCCAATCATTCATGAGCAGTTCTTC.

V and J are TRBV29-1 and TRBJ1-1; D gene uncertain. This CDR3 comprises 13 residues. Trimming pared 4 bases from V and 0 bases from J, leaving 9 bases between. Germline CDR1 SQVTM, CDR2 ANQGSEA. This chain's CDR3 is CSVGRAMNTEAFF. In nucleotides, the CDR3 is TGCAGCGTTGGAAGGGCCATGAACACTGAAGCTTTCTTT.